Listed here are 26 T cell receptor beta chains from one sample, sequenced in a study of monozygotic twins with inflammatory bowel disease. TCRdb re-analyzed the 5' RACE reads; it lists each CDR3 protein once, without DNA. The table for this sample gives over 150,000 distinct CDR3 sequences. Specimen: blood. Source of these receptors: a human donor with ulcerative colitis or Crohn's disease, or a healthy co-twin of an affected twin (not recorded which).

V gene TRBV5-1 combines with J gene TRBJ2-7; TCRdb's D call, TRBD2, is unchecked because there is no DNA. The CDR3 covers 14 residues. Germline values: CDR1 SGHRS, CDR2 YFSETQ. The CDR3 loop is CASSRRTATYEQYF.

The J gene is TRBJ1-1, the V gene TRBV5-1. The CDR3 sequence is 14 residues long. CDR1 and CDR2 (germline): SGHRS, YFSETQ. The CDR3 sequence is CASSRIGTGTEAFF.

V is TRBV12-3 or TRBV12-4 and J is TRBJ2-7; the D call from TCRdb, TRBD1, cannot be confirmed without DNA. CDR3 length: 15 amino acids. CDR3 region: CASSFPGQASKEQYF.

The chain links TRBV7-9 to TRBJ2-2; TCRdb calls TRBD1, which cannot be checked without DNA. CDR1 and CDR2 from the germline V gene are SEHNR and FQNEAQ (reference sequence). The CDR3 runs to 17 residues. The CDR3 reads CASSTPYRGRNTGELFF.

J is TRBJ1-1 and V is TRBV29-1; TCRdb picks TRBD1, but there is no DNA to check that call. Germline V gives CDR1 SQVTM, CDR2 ANQGSEA. The CDR3 is made up of 15 amino acids. CDR3 in amino acids: CSVVKAGNMNTEAFF.

This sequence joins TRBV5-1 and TRBJ2-7; TCRdb picks TRBD2, but there is no DNA to check that call. The CDR3 consists of 17 residues. CDR1 is SGHRS, CDR2 YFSETQ, per germline. CDR3 amino acids: CASSSTSGTSGAHEQYF.

The V gene is TRBV11-3, the J gene TRBJ1-2. The CDR3 consists of 13 residues. Per germline, CDR1 SGHNT and CDR2 YENEEA. The CDR3 reads CASSLSTNYGYTF. Variable domain in full (rest from reference TRBV11-3 and TRBJ1-2): EAGVVQSPRYKIIEKKQPVAFWCNPISGHNTLYWYLQNLGQGPELLIRYENEEAVDDSQLPKDRFSAERLKGVDSTLKIQPAELGDSAVYLCASSLSTNYGYTFGSGTRLTVV.

The chain links TRBV6-4 to TRBJ2-3; TCRdb outputs TRBD2, but without DNA this stays unchecked. The CDR3 consists of 15 residues. CDR1 and CDR2 (germline): MRHNA, SNTAGT. This chain's CDR3 is CASSGLAGSTDTQYF.

CDR3 amino acids: CASSQGRSFRDSAYEQYF. The chain couples TRBV3-1 to TRBJ2-7; the D call from TCRdb, TRBD1, cannot be confirmed without DNA. The CDR3 loop spans 18 amino acids. Germline values: CDR1 LGHDT, CDR2 YNNKEL (reference sequence).

V gene TRBV20-1 combines with J gene TRBJ2-3. Germline CDR1 is DFQATT and CDR2 is SNEGSKA (reference sequence). This CDR3 is 14 amino acids long. The CDR3 protein is CSAVEGWGTDTQYF.

This rearrangement joins TRBV10-3 to TRBJ2-3; TCRdb indicates TRBD2, and absent DNA this call remains unverified. CDR3 length: 14 amino acids. Germline CDR1 is ENHRY and CDR2 is SYGVKD. CDR3 sequence reads: CAISEGLEGDTQYF.

The rearrangement links TRBV7-2 to TRBJ2-1. Germline CDR1 SGHTA, CDR2 FQGNSA. This CDR3 region has 14 residues. Here the CDR3 reads CASSLLRGYNEQFF.

V and J are TRBV4-3 and TRBJ2-5. The germline gives CDR1 LGHNA, CDR2 YSLEER. The CDR3 totals 14 residues. The CDR3: CASSQDLGPWTQYF.

This sequence joins TRBV11-1 and TRBJ2-7; TCRdb proposes TRBD1, but this gene call is untestable without DNA. This CDR3 spans 14 amino acids. The V gene's germline CDR1 is SGHAT and CDR2 FQDESV (reference sequence). CDR3 sequence: CASSARQFPYEQYF.

The chain uses TRBV20-1 and TRBJ2-1; TCRdb's D gene call, TRBD2, goes unchecked for lack of DNA. The CDR3 has 14 residues. The germline V gene has CDR1 DFQATT and CDR2 SNEGSKA (reference sequence). This chain's CDR3 is CSASLAGGDNEQFF.

The chain is built from TRBV20-1 and TRBJ2-1. The CDR3 spans 15 residues. Per the germline V gene, CDR1 is DFQATT and CDR2 is SNEGSKA (reference sequence). This chain's CDR3 is CSARKLLAPYNEQFF.

This rearrangement joins TRBV18 to TRBJ1-2; TCRdb reports TRBD1, a call that lacks DNA to check it against. The CDR3 length is 17 residues. CDR1 is KGHSH and CDR2 is LQKENI in the germline V gene. This CDR3 reads CASSPTITRGVDYGYTF. Together with reference TRBV18 and TRBJ1-2, the CDR3 gives the full variable domain: NAGVMQNPRHLVRRRGQEARLRCSPMKGHSHVYWYRQLPEEGLKFMVYLQKENIIDESGMPKERFSAEFPKEGPSILRIQQVVRGDSAAYFCASSPTITRGVDYGYTFGSGTRLTVV.

The chain is built from TRBV12-3 or TRBV12-4 and TRBJ2-7. CDR3 length: 15 amino acids. CDR3 loop: CASSPRMAGLYEQYF.

The V and J genes are TRBV19 and TRBJ1-1; TCRdb lists TRBD1, though no DNA is available to test this call. CDR1 and CDR2 from the germline V gene are LNHDA and SQIVND (reference sequence). This CDR3 is built from 15 residues. CDR3 residues: CASSIRDRGVTEAFF.

This chain joins TRBV19 and TRBJ2-5. The V gene's germline CDR1 is LNHDA and CDR2 SQIVND (reference sequence). This CDR3 spans 14 amino acids. CDR3: CATQEGFGWETQYF. The full variable domain, with the rest looked up from reference TRBV19 and TRBJ2-5, is DGGITQSPKYLFRKEGQNVTLSCEQNLNHDAMYWYRQDPGQGLRLIYYSQIVNDFQKGDIAEGYSVSREKKESFPLTVTSAQKNPTAFYLCATQEGFGWETQYFGPGTRLLVL.

V is TRBV28 and J is TRBJ2-7; TCRdb indicates TRBD2, and absent DNA this call remains unverified. Germline-derived CDR1 and CDR2 are MDHEN and SYDVKM. This CDR3 is 17 amino acids long. The CDR3 sequence: CASSLTSGRILPYEQYF.

V gene TRBV11-2 combines with J gene TRBJ2-1. The CDR3 is 12 residues long. Germline CDR1 SGHAT, CDR2 FQNNGV. CDR3 sequence reads: CASRSARNEQFF.

This chain connects TRBV28 to TRBJ2-3; the D gene TCRdb calls, TRBD2, cannot be checked with no DNA. The CDR3 contains 17 residues. Germline lookup yields CDR1 MDHEN and CDR2 SYDVKM. The CDR3 sequence: CASSPKGLAGGVRTQYF.

This chain joins TRBV4-1 and TRBJ2-7; the D gene TCRdb calls, TRBD2, cannot be checked with no DNA. The CDR3 is made up of 20 amino acids. The germline V gene encodes CDR1 MGHRA and CDR2 YSYEKL. CDR3 region: CASSQEGEAGGPRPPYEQYF.

This sequence joins TRBV25-1 and TRBJ1-1; TCRdb proposes TRBD1, but this gene call is untestable without DNA. Germline CDR1 is MGHDK and CDR2 is SYGVNS. This CDR3 comprises 12 residues. CDR3 in amino acids: CASSDGGREAFF.

V gene TRBV7-2 combines with J gene TRBJ1-2; no DNA is available, so the TRBD1 call from TCRdb remains unchecked. There are 14 residues in the CDR3. The germline gives CDR1 SGHTA, CDR2 FQGNSA. The CDR3 sequence is CASSLGRTGDGYTF.